This T cell receptor beta chain was observed in a study of early T cells in non-severe SARS-CoV-2 infection. Background on the study: The input, bulk RNA from unsorted whole blood, was sequenced, and chains were unpaired. Study-wide findings and caveats: CD4 and private specificities were missed by VDJdb matching, which favored anti-spike CD8 responses.

Unique molecular identifiers were attached to individual cDNA molecules. TCRdb analysed the 5' RACE reads with MiXCR anew, one entry per CDR3 protein. The table has approximately 66,000 distinct CDR3 sequences, around 13% seen once. The V end was cut by 4 bases, the J end by 1 base, with 5 bases between. CDR1 SGHRS and CDR2 YFSETQ come from the germline V gene. The CDR3 has 12 residues. This clonotype was counted only a few times. As yet, its antigen is unknown. The V call is TRBV5-1, the J call TRBJ1-1; tentative D call: TRBD1 (5 bases). This TCR was sampled from an adult who was a healthcare worker with PCR-confirmed SARS-CoV-2 infection or an uninfected control (not recorded which). Sequencing was performed on whole blood. CDR3 sequence (DNA): TGCGCCAGCAGCACAGGGAACACTGAAGCTTTCTTT. Protein sequence: CASSTGNTEAFF.